These T cell receptor beta chains were read from a single sample in a study of cytomegalovirus exposure and HLA in healthy donors. The method was immunoSEQ multiplex PCR; TCRdb's version includes in-frame clones alone and lacks a portion of them. Of approximately 90,000 clones listed, approximately 96% are singletons. The sequencing sample was made of PBMCs. These receptors were obtained from a man aged 18 to 30 in good health and CMV-seronegative. CDR3s include the opening cysteine and the closing phenylalanine or tryptophan. The order of the fields is clone size, D gene, V gene, J gene, CDR3 protein, CDR3 DNA. D genes are given only for firm matches. Clone size is not always given. Where it is, it says once, few, many or a class for expanded clones.

size: .
D: .
V: TRBV5-1
J: TRBJ1-3
CDR3: CASSLGSGSGNTIYF
DNA: TGCGCCAGCAGCTTGGGGTCAGGCTCTGGAAACACCATATATTTT

size: .
D: TRBD2
V: TRBV7-8
J: TRBJ2-7
CDR3: CASTVREGSYEQYF
DNA: TGTGCCAGCACCGTCCGGGAGGGCTCCTACGAGCAGTACTTC

size: once
D: .
V: TRBV11-2
J: TRBJ1-1
CDR3: CASSLGEGVSEAFF
DNA: TGTGCCAGCAGCTTAGGAGAGGGAGTCTCTGAAGCTTTCTTT

size: few
D: TRBD1
V: TRBV2
J: TRBJ1-3
CDR3: CASRDRGLGNTIYF
DNA: TGTGCCAGCAGGGACAGGGGGCTCGGAAACACCATATATTTT

size: .
D: TRBD2
V: TRBV7-3
J: TRBJ2-7
CDR3: CASSLTGTSGIEQYF
DNA: TGTGCCAGCAGCTTAACCGGGACTAGCGGGATCGAGCAGTACTTC

size: .
D: .
V: TRBV28
J: TRBJ2-2
CDR3: CASSSPSSTGELFF
DNA: TGTGCCAGCAGTTCCCCTTCTTCCACCGGGGAGCTGTTTTTT

size: .
D: TRBD2
V: TRBV10-1
J: TRBJ2-7
CDR3: CASSSRLAGEGEQYF
DNA: TGCGCCAGCAGTTCACGACTAGCGGGAGAGGGCGAGCAGTACTTC

size: .
D: .
V: TRBV21-1
J: TRBJ2-7
CDR3: CASSKEDREDYEQYF
DNA: TGTGCCAGCAGCAAAGAGGACAGGGAAGACTACGAGCAGTACTTC

size: once
D: .
V: TRBV9
J: TRBJ1-2
CDR3: CASSDGRQGPGYGYTF
DNA: TGTGCCAGCAGCGACGGGCGGCAGGGGCCAGGCTATGGCTACACCTTC

size: .
D: TRBD2
V: TRBV4-1
J: TRBJ2-7
CDR3: CASSQDWASGRVTYEQYF
DNA: TGCGCCAGCAGCCAAGATTGGGCTAGCGGGAGGGTTACCTACGAGCAGTACTTC

size: .
D: .
V: TRBV6-5
J: TRBJ2-6
CDR3: CASQISGANVLTF
DNA: TGTGCCAGCCAAATAAGCGGGGCCAACGTCCTGACTTTC

size: .
D: .
V: TRBV6-4
J: TRBJ2-7
CDR3: CASSLHFDSYEQYF
DNA: TGTGCCAGCAGTCTCCACTTTGACTCCTACGAGCAGTACTTC

size: .
D: .
V: TRBV5-1
J: TRBJ2-1
CDR3: CASSLLASPVNEQFF
DNA: TGCGCCAGCAGCTTACTAGCTTCCCCGGTGAATGAGCAGTTCTTC

size: once
D: .
V: TRBV10-3
J: TRBJ1-1
CDR3: CAISGGNRANTEAFF
DNA: TGTGCCATCAGTGGGGGGAACAGGGCAAACACTGAAGCTTTCTTT

size: .
D: .
V: TRBV9
J: TRBJ1-2
CDR3: CASSNPQRGGYGYTF
DNA: TGTGCCAGCAGCAACCCCCAGCGGGGAGGCTATGGCTACACCTTC

size: .
D: TRBD2
V: TRBV5-1
J: TRBJ2-3
CDR3: CASSLRLAGGITDTQYF
DNA: TGCGCCAGCAGCTTGAGACTAGCGGGAGGGATAACAGATACGCAGTATTTT

size: .
D: .
V: TRBV6-5
J: TRBJ2-3
CDR3: CASSLTGTDTQYF
DNA: TGTGCCAGCAGTTTAACGGGCACAGATACGCAGTATTTT

size: once
D: .
V: TRBV7-8
J: TRBJ2-4
CDR3: CASSSGSPEDIQYF
DNA: TGTGCCAGCAGCTCAGGGTCCCCCGAAGACATTCAGTACTTC

size: .
D: TRBD1
V: TRBV30
J: TRBJ2-1
CDR3: CAWSARTGDEQFF
DNA: TGTGCCTGGAGTGCCCGGACAGGGGATGAGCAGTTCTTC

size: .
D: TRBD2
V: TRBV5-6
J: TRBJ2-7
CDR3: CASSLVLRGGIYEQYF
DNA: TGTGCCAGCAGCTTGGTCCTCCGCGGGGGGATCTACGAGCAGTACTTC

size: .
D: TRBD1
V: TRBV4-1
J: TRBJ1-1
CDR3: CASSQDRTVAEAFF
DNA: TGCGCCAGCAGCCAGGACAGGACGGTCGCTGAAGCTTTCTTT

size: .
D: .
V: TRBV6-5
J: TRBJ1-1
CDR3: CASSYESDPPGTEAFF
DNA: TGTGCCAGCAGTTACGAGTCGGATCCCCCGGGCACTGAAGCTTTCTTT

size: .
D: TRBD1
V: TRBV5-8
J: TRBJ2-7
CDR3: CASSFRTGLHEQYF
DNA: TGTGCCAGCAGCTTTAGGACAGGGTTGCACGAGCAGTACTTC

size: .
D: .
V: TRBV29-1
J: TRBJ1-2
CDR3: CSTLPPTENYGYTF
DNA: TGCAGTACCTTACCCCCGACAGAGAACTATGGCTACACCTTC

size: .
D: TRBD1
V: TRBV2
J: TRBJ1-5
CDR3: CASRIDRANQPQHF
DNA: TGTGCCAGCAGGATAGACAGGGCGAATCAGCCCCAGCATTTT

size: few
D: .
V: TRBV7-7
J: TRBJ2-2
CDR3: CASSLAQNTGELFF
DNA: TGTGCTAGCAGCTTAGCTCAGAACACCGGGGAGCTGTTTTTT

size: .
D: TRBD2
V: TRBV19
J: TRBJ2-2
CDR3: CASSSRRTSGIGDTGELFF
DNA: TGTGCCAGTAGTTCCCGACGGACTAGCGGGATAGGTGACACCGGGGAGCTGTTTTTT

size: .
D: TRBD1
V: TRBV5-4
J: TRBJ1-2
CDR3: CASSPGQQNYGYTF
DNA: TGTGCCAGCAGCCCGGGACAGCAAAACTATGGCTACACCTTC

size: once
D: .
V: TRBV4-1
J: TRBJ1-5
CDR3: CASSQGGLVGQPQHF
DNA: TGCGCCAGCAGCCAAGGAGGCCTGGTAGGTCAGCCCCAGCATTTT

size: .
D: TRBD2
V: TRBV6-6
J: TRBJ2-7
CDR3: CASSYLTSGSGYEQYF
DNA: TGTGCCAGCAGTTACTTGACTAGCGGGAGTGGTTACGAGCAGTACTTC

size: .
D: .
V: TRBV30
J: TRBJ2-3
CDR3: CAWSGSATDTQYF
DNA: TGTGCCTGGAGCGGGAGTGCGACAGATACGCAGTATTTT

size: .
D: .
V: TRBV6-6
J: TRBJ2-2
CDR3: CASKQTNTGELFF
DNA: TGTGCCAGCAAGCAGACAAACACCGGGGAGCTGTTTTTT

size: .
D: .
V: TRBV10-3
J: TRBJ1-1
CDR3: CAISQGLNTEAFF
DNA: TGTGCCATCTCCCAGGGATTGAACACTGAAGCTTTCTTT

size: .
D: TRBD1
V: TRBV29-1
J: TRBJ2-5
CDR3: CSVRTGGGETQYF
DNA: TGCAGCGTCCGGACAGGGGGGGGAGAGACCCAGTACTTC

size: .
D: TRBD2
V: TRBV4-2
J: TRBJ2-5
CDR3: CASSQQGLARNQETQYF
DNA: TGTGCCAGCAGCCAACAGGGACTAGCGCGGAACCAAGAGACCCAGTACTTC

size: .
D: TRBD2
V: TRBV11-2
J: TRBJ2-1
CDR3: CASSFSGRKLYNEQFF
DNA: TGTGCCAGCAGCTTTAGCGGGAGGAAGCTCTACAATGAGCAGTTCTTC

size: .
D: .
V: TRBV5-1
J: TRBJ1-5
CDR3: CASSLVQDYPFSNQPQHF
DNA: TGCGCCAGCAGCTTGGTGCAGGACTACCCCTTCAGCAATCAGCCCCAGCATTTT

size: once
D: TRBD1
V: TRBV5-1
J: TRBJ1-4
CDR3: CASSSQGTGEGKLFF
DNA: TGCGCCAGCAGCTCGCAGGGGACAGGGGAAGGAAAACTGTTTTTT

size: .
D: .
V: TRBV18
J: TRBJ1-1
CDR3: CASSPGMIRGGTEAFF
DNA: TGTGCCAGCTCACCGGGCATGATTAGGGGAGGGACTGAAGCTTTCTTT

size: .
D: .
V: TRBV27
J: TRBJ1-5
CDR3: CASSFYGKQPQHF
DNA: TGTGCCAGCAGTTTTTACGGGAAACAGCCCCAGCATTTT

size: .
D: .
V: TRBV6-4
J: TRBJ1-2
CDR3: CASREDGGYGYTF
DNA: TGTGCCAGCAGAGAGGACGGAGGCTATGGCTACACCTTC

size: .
D: .
V: TRBV5-4
J: TRBJ2-1
CDR3: CASSLVFYVERPTYNEQFF
DNA: TGTGCCAGCAGCTTGGTATTTTACGTCGAGCGGCCAACCTACAATGAGCAGTTCTTC

size: .
D: .
V: TRBV15
J: TRBJ1-4
CDR3: CATSRAGGRDEKLFF
DNA: TGTGCCACCAGCAGAGCCGGGGGGAGGGATGAAAAACTGTTTTTT

size: .
D: TRBD2
V: TRBV7-2
J: TRBJ2-1
CDR3: CASSSLADNEQFF
DNA: TGTGCCAGCAGCTCTCTAGCGGACAATGAGCAGTTCTTC

size: .
D: .
V: TRBV7-3
J: TRBJ2-1
CDR3: CASSLQASYNEQFF
DNA: TGTGCCAGCAGCTTACAGGCCTCCTACAATGAGCAGTTCTTC

size: .
D: TRBD1
V: TRBV29-1
J: TRBJ1-1
CDR3: CSGGQARNTEAFF
DNA: TGCAGCGGGGGACAGGCCCGGAACACTGAAGCTTTCTTT

size: .
D: TRBD1
V: TRBV6-6
J: TRBJ1-5
CDR3: CASSYVRGDSNQPQHF
DNA: TGTGCCAGCAGTTACGTCAGGGGGGATAGCAATCAGCCCCAGCATTTT

size: .
D: .
V: TRBV4-3
J: TRBJ1-2
CDR3: CASSQNPLGQTNYGYTF
DNA: TGCGCCAGCAGCCAAAACCCACTCGGACAGACTAACTATGGCTACACCTTC

size: .
D: TRBD1
V: TRBV11-3
J: TRBJ1-2
CDR3: CASRGTGEGAKNTF
DNA: TGTGCCAGCAGGGGGACAGGGGAAGGCGCGAAAAACACCTTC

size: .
D: TRBD1
V: TRBV6-5
J: TRBJ1-1
CDR3: CASSYATGGPGTEAFF
DNA: TGTGCCAGCAGTTACGCCACAGGGGGCCCAGGCACTGAAGCTTTCTTT

size: once
D: TRBD2
V: TRBV2
J: TRBJ2-7
CDR3: CASSLFSGGYEQYF
DNA: TGTGCCAGCAGCCTCTTTAGCGGGGGTTACGAGCAGTACTTC